Below, 15 T cell receptor beta chains from the same sample are listed, as sequenced in a study of OX40 agonist ivuxolimab in advanced cancers. Profiling relied on immunoSEQ multiplex PCR, and the TCRdb table lists in-frame clones only, not all of them. The sample consists of 55,000 to 70,000 clones, under 85% of them appearing once. The source was CD4+ or CD8+ T cells sorted from blood, collected in a trial of the OX40 agonist ivuxolimab. These receptors were taken from an adult with an advanced solid tumor such as melanoma, head and neck, liver or kidney cancer.

The chain has TRBV15 and TRBJ1-5; D gene unclear. Trimming pared 1 base from V and 3 bases from J, leaving 10 bases between. CDR3 length: 15 residues. CDR1 and CDR2 (germline): LNHNV, YYDKDF (reference sequence). CDR3 nucleotides: TGTGCCACCAGCAGAGGCGGACGGATCAATCAGCCCCAGCATTTT. It is translated as CATSRGGRINQPQHF.

The sample holds one count of this clone. The V gene is TRBV10-3, the J gene TRBJ2-7; D ambiguous. The CDR3 sequence is 12 residues long. V gave up 3 bases and J gave up 3 bases, with 6 bases separating them. Germline V gives CDR1 ENHRY, CDR2 SYGVKD. CDR3 residues: CAISDKIYEQYF. In DNA, the CDR3 is TGTGCCATCAGTGATAAGATCTACGAGCAGTACTTC.

This sequence joins TRBV28 and TRBJ2-7, with D tentatively TRBD1 (6 bases). Germline CDR1 is MDHEN and CDR2 is SYDVKM. The ends were cut back, 5 bases at V and 6 bases at J, with 17 bases in the middle. This CDR3 contains 14 residues. The CDR3 DNA is TGTGCCAGCAGTACCCCCGGACAGCCCGGCGAGCAGTACTTC. It yields the protein CASSTPGQPGEQYF.

As for this clone: A junction end diverges from the germline sequence, so it may reflect a read error. This chain links TRBV6-6 with TRBJ1-5, with 8 bases that match TRBD1. This CDR3 region has 14 residues. Germline V gives CDR1 MNHNY, CDR2 SVGAGI (reference sequence). The CDR3 nucleotides read TGTGCCAGCAGTCAGGGGGCTAGCAGTCAGCCCCAGCATTTT. Protein: CASSQGASSQPQHF.

The CDR3 here is CASSLIAGGYNEQFF. The CDR3 bases are TGTGCCAGCAGCTTGATAGCGGGAGGTTACAATGAGCAGTTCTTC. The chain uses TRBV7-3 and TRBJ2-1; TRBD2 agrees at 10 bases. Germline V gene sequence: CDR1 SGHTA, CDR2 FQGTGA. Trimming removed 3 bases from V and 4 bases from J; junction bases left unmatched: 3. The CDR3 runs 15 residues.

The rearrangement uses TRBV6-5 and TRBJ2-2; D gene unclear. The V end lost 7 bases, the J end lost 0 bases, and 9 bases lay between the germline ends. Germline CDR1 MNHEY, CDR2 SVGAGI. The CDR3 length is 14 residues. The CDR3 protein is CASTLSTNTGELFF. CDR3 coding DNA: TGTGCCAGCACCCTATCCACGAACACCGGGGAGCTGTTTTTT.

The chain couples TRBV7-8 to TRBJ1-5; possibly TRBD1 for D (5 bases). V lost 3 bases, J lost 4 bases, and 13 bases lay in between. The CDR3 is 15 residues long. Germline V gene lookup returns CDR1 SGHVS and CDR2 FQNEAQ. The CDR3 here is CASSFGRVRNQPQHF. CDR3 DNA sequence: TGTGCCAGCAGCTTCGGCAGGGTCCGGAATCAGCCCCAGCATTTT.

Notes on this clone: At one of its ends the junction is not consistent with the germline gene, which may arise from a read error. The CDR3 sequence: CASSLAGGYEQYF. CDR3 nucleotides: TGTGCTAGCAGCTTAGCGGGTGGCTACGAGCAGTACTTC. J is TRBJ2-7 and V is TRBV7-7; TRBD2 aligns across 7 bases. Germline V gene data show CDR1 as SSHAT and CDR2 as FNYEAQ (reference sequence). CDR3 length: 13 amino acids.

This rearrangement joins TRBV9 to TRBJ2-2; a possible D gene is TRBD2 (6 bases). Germline CDR1 and CDR2: SGDLS and YYNGEE. The CDR3 is made up of 15 amino acids. V was clipped by 2 bases and J by 4 bases, with 12 bases between them. This chain's CDR3 is CASSVAGSSTGELFF. The CDR3, as DNA: TGTGCCAGCAGCGTCGCGGGGAGCAGCACCGGGGAGCTGTTTTTT.

The chain recombines TRBV7-6 with TRBJ2-5; TRBD1 matches 9 bases. This CDR3 spans 16 amino acids. The V and J ends lost 1 base and 2 bases, in that order; junction bases with no gene match: 5. Germline V CDR1 and CDR2: SGHVS, FNYEAQ. CDR3 amino acids: CASSLGGTGWQETQYF. The CDR3, as DNA: TGTGCCAGCAGCTTAGGAGGGACAGGGTGGCAAGAGACCCAGTACTTC.

V gene TRBV28 combines with J gene TRBJ2-3; 8 positions agree with TRBD2. J gave up 1 base and V 5 bases, and 5 bases lay outside the gene matches. Germline CDR1 is MDHEN and CDR2 is SYDVKM. This CDR3 is 15 amino acids long. In DNA form, the CDR3 reads TGTGCCAGCAGTACGAGCGGGGGAGGCACAGATACGCAGTATTTT. This gives the protein CASSTSGGGTDTQYF.

This sequence joins TRBV29-1 and TRBJ2-7; 9 nucleotides match TRBD2. The germline gives CDR1 SQVTM, CDR2 ANQGSEA. The CDR3 is made up of 14 amino acids. Trimming at V came to 6 bases and at J to 3 bases, leaving 9 bases not matched to a gene. CDR3 region: CSVGVRTSVYEQYF. DNA of the CDR3: TGCAGCGTGGGGGTTCGGACTAGCGTCTACGAGCAGTACTTC.

The genes are TRBV5-6 and TRBJ2-7; 13 bases map to TRBD2. Germline CDR1 SGHDT, CDR2 YYEEEE. This CDR3 comprises 14 residues. Trimming took 3 bases from V and 4 from J; bases not matched to a gene: 1. CDR3 sequence: CASSWTSGRYEQYF. The CDR3 DNA is TGTGCCAGCAGCTGGACTAGCGGGAGATACGAGCAGTACTTC.

The chain joins TRBV2 to TRBJ2-1, with a tentative D call TRBD2 (5 bases). CDR1 is SNHLY and CDR2 is FYNNEI in the germline V gene. This CDR3 has 15 amino acids. Trimming cost V 4 bases and J 0 bases, with 10 bases left between them. The CDR3 here is CASSASGSSYNEQFF. Here the CDR3 DNA reads TGTGCCAGCAGTGCCAGCGGAAGCTCCTACAATGAGCAGTTCTTC.

V gene TRBV6-1 combines with J gene TRBJ1-6, with 7 bases lining up with TRBD1. The CDR3 runs 15 residues. Per germline, CDR1 MNHNS and CDR2 SASEGT. The ends lost 2 bases at V and 9 bases at J; junction bases unmatched: 7. CDR3 residues: CASSELGQGGSPLHF. The CDR3 DNA is TGTGCCAGCAGTGAATTAGGTCAGGGGGGTTCACCCCTCCACTTT.